This T cell receptor (beta chain) was obtained from a study of blood T cell repertoires in COVID-19. For the study at large: T cells, B-cell-depleted T cells, or PBMCs provided the cDNA or gDNA that served as material.

Sequencing used immunoSEQ multiplex PCR; TCRdb keeps in-frame clones, though not all of them. The repertoire holds 90,000 to 120,000 clones, with approximately 88% as singletons. The source is a man between 45 and 60 years old with active or convalescent COVID-19. Sequencing input: peripheral blood.

The CDR3 region is CSVEEASTYEQYF. CDR3 DNA: TGCAGCGTTGAAGAAGCCTCTACCTACGAGCAGTACTTC. This chain links TRBV29-1 with TRBJ2-7; the D is unclear. Germline CDR1 and CDR2: SQVTM and ANQGSEA. Trimming left V 0 bases short and J 2 bases short, with 8 bases between. The CDR3 contains 13 residues.